This T cell receptor (beta chain) derives from a study of blood T cell repertoires in COVID-19. Across the whole study: Both acute and convalescent COVID-19 samples were obtained from the United States, Italy and Spain. PBMCs, B-cell-depleted T cells, or T cells were the source of the cDNA or gDNA that made up the material.

Original methodology: Estimates of nucleated cell counts were drawn from the amplification of reference gene primers. The data were produced by immunoSEQ multiplex PCR, yet TCRdb's version contains in-frame clones alone and is incomplete. V and J calls and clone size are those listed in that table; D and trimming were worked out from the DNA. The sample lists approximately 120,000 clones; 85% to 90% were seen once. Germline-derived CDR1 and CDR2 are MNHNS and SASEGT. The trim removed 4 bases at V and 4 bases at J, leaving 10 bases unmatched. The CDR3 sequence is 17 residues long. The genes are TRBV6-1 and TRBJ1-5; 10 bases agree with TRBD1. The TCR sequence derives from a man in his fifties with acute or convalescent COVID-19. Sequenced sample: peripheral blood. The CDR3 DNA reads TGTGCCAGCAGTGCGACAGGGGGCGCGAGGGCAAATCAGCCCCAGCATTTT. Protein sequence: CASSATGGARANQPQHF.